This TCR beta chain was identified in a study of cytomegalovirus exposure and HLA in healthy donors. Whole-study context: Prior work identified around 100 million unique TCR beta sequences in some 180 million T cells. Researchers found that about 82% of 398 genotyped donors fell within the Caucasian-associated ancestry cluster.

60 Vbeta and 13 Jbeta primers were used in PCR. Clones were read by immunoSEQ multiplex PCR, and TCRdb kept only the in-frame ones, dropping some. The sample records approximately 190,000 clones, about 81% being singletons. General study findings and limits: In vitro checks showed that a few CMV-associated chains really do target CMV antigens. Association of a missense DCLRE1C variant with TCR beta V- and J-gene trimming was reported in a later analysis.

Regarding this clone: What it binds is not known.

Trimming left V 4 bases short and J 1 base short, with 4 bases between. Per germline, CDR1 GTSNPN and CDR2 SVGIG (reference sequence). This CDR3 has 11 amino acids. The sequenced sample consisted of PBMCs. This sequence was found in a young woman in good health and CMV-seropositive. The V call is TRBV30, the J call TRBJ1-1; D remains ambiguous. The CDR3 coding sequence is TGTGCCTGGACTAGGAACACTGAAGCTTTCTTT. This translates into CAWTRNTEAFF.